This T cell receptor beta chain originates from a study of T-cell reconstitution after alpha-beta-depleted transplantation in children. The V end lost 7 bases, the J end lost 1 base, and 7 bases lay between the germline ends. CDR3 size: 11 residues. CDR1 is DFQATT and CDR2 is SNEGSKA in the germline V gene (reference sequence). This sample's TCRbeta library carried unique molecular identifier barcodes. TCRdb reprocessed the PCR reads with MiXCR, giving one entry per CDR3 protein. The table lists some 400,000 distinct CDR3 sequences, around 21% of them singletons, with over 3.5% in the top ten. This clonotype was seen ten or more times.

Sample: PBMCs from the stem cell graft donor, taken from the stem cell graft. This receptor was taken from a human donor who donated a stem cell graft to a child with acute myeloid leukemia. The chain couples TRBV20-1 to TRBJ2-5; D remains unclear. The CDR3 is CSVGGQETQYF. For the CDR3, the DNA is TGCAGTGTGGGTGGCCAAGAGACCCAGTACTTC.